The 3 T cell receptor beta chains below all came from one sample that was sequenced in a study of blood T cell repertoires in COVID-19. Some clones are missing from TCRdb's copy, which holds only in-frame ones; the method was immunoSEQ multiplex PCR. The sample consists of tens of thousands of clones, 91% of them appearing once. Sequencing input: peripheral blood. Receptors originate from a woman older than 75 with acute or convalescent COVID-19.

The rearrangement uses TRBV3-1 (or the pseudogene TRBV3-2) and TRBJ1-2; 11 bases are shared with TRBD1. The length of the CDR3 is 17 residues. With 1 base clipped from V and 8 bases from J, the junction kept 12 bases outside the gene matches. Germline CDR1 is LGHDT and CDR2 is YNNKEL (reference sequence). This chain's CDR3 is CASSQGVRTGGMRGYTF. The CDR3 nucleotides read TGTGCCAGCAGCCAAGGGGTTAGGACAGGGGGCATGAGAGGCTACACCTTC.

This chain links TRBV6-1 with TRBJ1-2, with D possibly TRBD1 on 6 matching bases. The CDR3 extends over 14 amino acids. Germline CDR1 reads MNHNS; CDR2 reads SASEGT. V was pared by 3 bases and J by 4 bases, with 12 bases between. The CDR3 loop is CASSEQTGIYGYTF. The CDR3 DNA reads TGTGCCAGCAGTGAGCAGACAGGCATCTATGGCTACACCTTC.

This clone was observed once. The chain recombines TRBV9 with TRBJ1-2; D remains ambiguous. Germline values: CDR1 SGDLS, CDR2 YYNGEE. The CDR3 consists of 14 residues. Trimming stripped 4 bases from V and 6 bases from J, with 16 bases between. This chain's CDR3 is CASSLRDVLDGYTF. The CDR3, as DNA: TGTGCCAGCAGCTTGAGGGATGTCTTGGATGGCTACACCTTC.